This TCR beta chain was observed in a study of blood T cell repertoires in COVID-19. In the authors' workflow: Estimation of nucleated cell counts was performed using reference gene primer amplification. The method was immunoSEQ multiplex PCR; TCRdb's version includes in-frame clones alone and lacks a portion of them. V and J calls and clone size are given by that table; D and trimming were obtained from the DNA. Of under 300,000 clones listed, 86% are singletons. This TCR was recovered from a woman in her 30s with COVID-19, enrolled during active disease. Sequencing was carried out using peripheral blood.

The CDR3 loop is CASSLGPGLGGYTF. The DNA of the CDR3 is TGCGCCAGCAGCTTGGGCCCAGGGTTGGGCGGCTACACCTTC. The rearrangement links TRBV5-1 to TRBJ1-2; TRBD1 might be the D (5 bases). V was cut by 0 bases and J by 8 bases, with 14 bases left in between. This CDR3 has 14 residues. The V gene's germline CDR1 is SGHRS and CDR2 YFSETQ. Variable domain in full (rest from reference TRBV5-1 and TRBJ1-2): KAGVTQTPRYLIKTRGQQVTLSCSPISGHRSVSWYQQTPGQGLQFLFEYFSETQRNKGNFPGRFSGRQFSNSRSEMNVSTLELGDSALYLCASSLGPGLGGYTFGSGTRLTVV.